The 2 T cell receptor beta chains given below trace back to one sample, sequenced in a study of blood T cell repertoires in COVID-19. The data were produced by immunoSEQ multiplex PCR, yet TCRdb's version contains in-frame clones alone and is incomplete. Of 150,000 or so clones detected, about four fifths appear once; the ten largest clones hold less than 30%. The sample consisted of peripheral blood. Receptors originate from a woman in her sixties with acute or convalescent COVID-19.

This chain uses TRBV12-3 or TRBV12-4 with TRBJ2-1; 7 positions match TRBD1. The V and J ends lost 7 bases and 10 bases, in that order; junction bases with no gene match: 10. The CDR3 is 13 amino acids. The chain's CDR3 is CASTTGQTGEQFF. CDR3 in DNA: TGTGCCAGCACCACCGGACAGACAGGGGAGCAGTTCTTC.

V usage is TRBV6-4 and J usage is TRBJ2-3, with 8 bases lining up with TRBD2. The ends lost 4 bases at V and 0 bases at J; junction bases unmatched: 0. The CDR3 consists of 14 residues. CDR1 and CDR2 (germline): MRHNA, SNTAGT. The CDR3 sequence: CASSVAGSTDTQYF. The CDR3 DNA sequence: TGTGCCAGCAGTGTAGCGGGAAGCACAGATACGCAGTATTTT.